The present TCR beta chain was sequenced within a study of T-cell memory formation after mild COVID-19. Findings and limits, study-wide: While clones contracting from day 15 to 85 were balanced between CD4 and CD8, later expanders leaned CD4+. Shrinking CD4+ clones were chiefly CM and EM; CD8+ ones were chiefly EMRA. Some clones that responded turned up in pre-infection memory, which suggests that cross-reactive memory joined in.

CDR1 SNHLY and CDR2 FYNNEI come from the germline V gene. There are 15 residues in the CDR3. After removal of 4 bases from V and 4 bases from J, the junction contained 6 bases not matched to a gene. From 5'RACE with constant-segment primers came TCR alpha and TCR beta cDNA libraries that carried sample barcodes and UMIs. TCRdb re-derived calls from the 5' RACE reads in MiXCR, one entry per CDR3 protein. This sample yields 150,000 or so distinct CDR3 sequences, of which more than 14% are seen a single time; 13% to 15% belongs to the top ten. Concerning this clonotype: Its antigen is not identified.

The specimen sequenced was PBMCs or a T cell subset sorted from them (not recorded which). The receptor comes from an adult woman who had mild COVID-19 (a few samples of this study predate the infection). Cell type and time point are not known. The rearrangement links TRBV2 to TRBJ1-2; 10 bases fit TRBD1. The DNA of the CDR3 is TGTGCCAGCAGTGGAATCCGGACAGGGGGCTATGGCTACACCTTC. Amino acid sequence: CASSGIRTGGYGYTF.